This passage covers 29 T cell receptor beta chains from one sample sequenced in a study of cytomegalovirus exposure and HLA in healthy donors (dated by TCRdb to the late 2010s). The library was built by means of the immunoSEQ multiplex PCR assay. For the multiplex PCR, a mixture combining 60 forward primers for TCR Vbeta segments and 13 reverse primers for TCR Jbeta segments was used. Sourced from immuneACCESS, this table was stored by TCRdb with only in-frame sequences that have V and J called. A share of the clones is absent; for the studies checked, an unresolved V gene accounts for under half, and the remainder has no known explanation. The sample records roughly 90,000 clones, roughly 80% of which are singletons. The ten largest clones represent around 2.3% of the sample. The sample taken for sequencing was PBMCs. All receptors come from a man between 18 and 35 years old in good health and CMV-seronegative.

V gene TRBV30 combines with J gene TRBJ1-3, with TRBD1 matching 7 bases. This CDR3 spans 16 amino acids. Germline loops: CDR1 GTSNPN, CDR2 SVGIG (reference sequence). V shed 2 bases, J shed 0 bases, and the junction held 7 bases outside the gene matches. The CDR3 here is CAWSLTGAGSGNTIYF. As DNA, the CDR3 is TGTGCCTGGAGTCTAACAGGGGCCGGCTCTGGAAACACCATATATTTT.

Of note for this clone: A read error may account for a junction end that differs from germline. The chain is built from TRBV7-7 and TRBJ2-1, with TRBD2 matching over 13 bases. CDR1 and CDR2 from the germline V gene are SSHAT and FNYEAQ (reference sequence). The CDR3 runs to 16 residues. The chain's CDR3 is CASSLGGLAGLGEQFF. The CDR3 DNA reads TGTGCTAGCAGCTTAGGGGGACTAGCGGGACTGGGAGAGCAGTTCTTC.

V gene TRBV7-9 combines with J gene TRBJ2-7; perhaps TRBD2 as D (6 bases). V was trimmed by 6 bases and J by 0 bases, leaving 12 bases between them. The CDR3 extends over 14 amino acids. CDR1 and CDR2 from the germline V gene are SEHNR and FQNEAQ (reference sequence). The CDR3 loop is CASRPGLSSYEQYF. As DNA, the CDR3 is TGTGCCAGCAGGCCGGGACTCAGCTCCTACGAGCAGTACTTC.

The gene calls are TRBV19 and TRBJ2-1, with TRBD2 matching 10 bases. The V gene's germline CDR1 is LNHDA and CDR2 SQIVND (reference sequence). The CDR3 extends over 16 amino acids. Trimming removed 4 bases from V and 4 bases from J; junction bases left unmatched: 7. CDR3 amino acids: CASSTLGTSVYNEQFF. The CDR3 nucleotides are TGTGCCAGTAGTACACTCGGGACTAGCGTTTACAATGAGCAGTTCTTC.

V usage is TRBV6-5 and J usage is TRBJ2-7; 8 positions match TRBD1. Germline lookup yields CDR1 MNHEY and CDR2 SVGAGI. CDR3 size: 14 residues. With V trimmed by 6 bases and J by 8 bases, 12 bases remained unmatched. CDR3 in DNA: TGTGCCAGCAGACCGACAGGGGCCTTGGGCAAGCAGTACTTC. Amino acids: CASRPTGALGKQYF.

This chain joins TRBV30 and TRBJ1-1; D perhaps matches TRBD1 (5 bases). The CDR3 has 16 residues. Germline V gene sequence: CDR1 GTSNPN, CDR2 SVGIG (reference sequence). V was clipped by 2 bases and J by 1 base, with 17 bases between them. CDR3 DNA: TGTGCCTGGAGTATCTTATACGGGGGTACGAACACTGAAGCTTTCTTT. The encoded protein is CAWSILYGGTNTEAFF.

The gene calls are TRBV25-1 and TRBJ2-7; 7 nucleotides match TRBD1. The germline CDR1 and CDR2 sequences are MGHDK and SYGVNS. CDR3 length equals 16 residues. The V gene end was trimmed by 4 bases and the J gene end by 3 bases; junction bases not matched to a gene: 12. The CDR3 is CASSGNPGQSLYEQYF. DNA for the CDR3: TGTGCCAGCAGTGGAAATCCGGGACAGAGTCTCTACGAGCAGTACTTC.

The chain links TRBV30 to TRBJ1-2; 9 bases line up with TRBD1. Per germline, CDR1 GTSNPN and CDR2 SVGIG (reference sequence). The V and J ends lost 2 bases and 11 bases, in that order; junction bases with no gene match: 9. The CDR3 is 13 amino acids. The CDR3 reads CAWSKLTGTGYTF. Here the CDR3 DNA reads TGTGCCTGGAGTAAACTTACCGGGACAGGGTACACCTTC.

The chain has TRBV10-3 and TRBJ1-1; D not resolved. Germline V gives CDR1 ENHRY, CDR2 SYGVKD. This CDR3 spans 12 amino acids. V shed 8 bases and J shed 1 base, with 8 bases lying between them. CDR3 sequence reads: CAIGGQNTEAFF. In nucleotides, the CDR3 is TGTGCCATCGGAGGCCAGAACACTGAAGCTTTCTTT.

The genes are TRBV28 and TRBJ2-7, with 8 bases fitting TRBD2. Per the germline V gene, CDR1 is MDHEN and CDR2 is SYDVKM. The J segment lost 4 bases and the V segment lost 1 base, leaving 6 bases of the junction unmatched. The CDR3 runs to 15 residues. The CDR3 nucleotides are TGTGCCAGCAGTTTATCACTAGCGGTAGAGTACGAGCAGTACTTC. It specifies CASSLSLAVEYEQYF. Combining the CDR3 with reference TRBV28 and TRBJ2-7 gives the whole variable domain DVKVTQSSRYLVKRTGEKVFLECVQDMDHENMFWYRQDPGLGLRLIYFSYDVKMKEKGDIPEGYSVSREKKERFSLILESASTNQTSMYLCASSLSLAVEYEQYFGPGTRLTVT.

This chain links TRBV10-3 with TRBJ2-3, with no clear D. V dropped 5 bases and J dropped 2 bases, with 8 bases sitting between them. The CDR3 contains 13 residues. Germline assignment: CDR1 ENHRY and CDR2 SYGVKD. The CDR3 is CAISREFTDTQYF. In DNA, the CDR3 is TGTGCCATCAGTCGCGAGTTCACAGATACGCAGTATTTT.

J is TRBJ2-2 and V is TRBV11-3; possible D gene TRBD1, 5 bases. This CDR3 region has 16 residues. The V end lost 5 bases, the J end lost 9 bases, and 22 bases lay between the germline ends. Germline lookup yields CDR1 SGHNT and CDR2 YENEEA. The CDR3: CASSPSQGTSSRELFF. In DNA, the CDR3 is TGTGCCAGCAGCCCAAGTCAGGGTACGTCTTCACGGGAGCTGTTTTTT.

V and J are TRBV27 and TRBJ2-3; D is undetermined. The CDR3 runs 13 residues. Trimming removed 5 bases from V and 6 bases from J, with 12 bases in between. Germline V gene data show CDR1 as MNHEY and CDR2 as SMNVEV (reference sequence). CDR3 protein: CASSLRPRDTQYF. CDR3 coding DNA: TGTGCCAGCAGTCTCCGCCCCAGGGATACGCAGTATTTT.

Only one count was recorded for this clone. The gene calls are TRBV10-2 and TRBJ2-7; D unclear. Germline CDR1 reads WSHSY; CDR2 reads SAAADI. V lost 3 bases and J lost 2, with 8 bases in between. The CDR3 consists of 13 residues. CDR3 protein: CASSDVGAYEQYF. CDR3 bases: TGCGCCAGCAGTGATGTCGGAGCCTACGAGCAGTACTTC.

V gene TRBV6-1 combines with J gene TRBJ2-1, with 8 bases aligning to TRBD2. The length of the CDR3 is 11 residues. J gave up 10 bases and V 8 bases, and 4 bases lay outside the gene matches. Germline CDR1 reads MNHNS; CDR2 reads SASEGT. The CDR3 sequence is CASRTSPEQFF. The CDR3 DNA reads as TGTGCCAGCCGGACTAGCCCCGAGCAGTTCTTC.

In this sample, this clone turned up once. The chain recombines TRBV28 with TRBJ2-7; possible D gene TRBD2, 5 bases. The CDR3 runs to 13 residues. Trimming removed 5 bases at V and 2 bases at J, with 10 bases between. CDR1 and CDR2 from the germline V gene are MDHEN and SYDVKM. For the CDR3, the DNA is TGTGCCAGCAGTCCCAGCGGAACCTACGAGCAGTACTTC. Translation: CASSPSGTYEQYF.

The chain has TRBV29-1 and TRBJ1-2; no reliable D call. The CDR3 extends over 12 amino acids. Germline CDR1 and CDR2: SQVTM and ANQGSEA. V was trimmed by 0 bases and J by 5 bases, leaving 7 bases between them. CDR3: CSVEDNGYGYTF. CDR3 nucleotide sequence: TGCAGCGTTGAAGACAACGGGTATGGCTACACCTTC. The whole variable domain, remainder taken from reference TRBV29-1 and TRBJ1-2, is SAVISQKPSRDICQRGTSLTIQCQVDSQVTMMFWYRQQPGQSLTLIATANQGSEATYESGFVIDKFPISRPNLTFSTLTVSNMSPEDSSIYLCSVEDNGYGYTFGSGTRLTVV.

The chain combines TRBV7-8 with TRBJ2-5; 8 bases map to TRBD2. The germline V gene encodes CDR1 SGHVS and CDR2 FQNEAQ. The CDR3 is 16 amino acids. V lost 5 bases, J lost 0 bases, and 8 bases stayed unmatched. CDR3 sequence: CASSLGTRGNQETQYF. DNA for the CDR3: TGTGCCAGCAGCCTCGGGACTAGGGGCAACCAAGAGACCCAGTACTTC.

The CDR3 nucleotides read TGTGCCAGTAGACTTACCGGCCCGGCCAGGGCCTATACCTATGGCTACACCTTC. Translated, it gives CASRLTGPARAYTYGYTF. V gene TRBV19 combines with J gene TRBJ1-2; possible D gene TRBD1, 5 bases. Deletions cut 6 bases from V and 4 bases from J, with 27 bases between. The CDR3 covers 18 residues. Germline V lookup: CDR1 LNHDA, CDR2 SQIVND (reference sequence).

This clone appeared a few times. V is TRBV10-3 and J is TRBJ2-1, with D possibly being TRBD2 (5 bases). The germline gives CDR1 ENHRY, CDR2 SYGVKD. CDR3 length: 15 residues. The V gene lost 0 bases and the J gene lost 3 bases, with 9 bases spanning the gap. Written as DNA, the CDR3 is TGTGCCATCAGTGAGTCGTTACGGGGCTACAATGAGCAGTTCTTC. It is translated as CAISESLRGYNEQFF.

This clone was picked up a small number of times. V usage is TRBV7-8 and J usage is TRBJ1-1, with no clear D. The germline V gene has CDR1 SGHVS and CDR2 FQNEAQ. This CDR3 region has 14 residues. Trimming left V 5 bases short and J 0 bases short, with 10 bases between. CDR3 amino acids: CASSPQQLNTEAFF. The DNA for the CDR3 is TGTGCCAGCAGCCCCCAACAGCTGAACACTGAAGCTTTCTTT. Full variable domain (rest looked up from reference TRBV7-8 and TRBJ1-1): GAGVSQSPRYKVAKRGQDVALRCDPISGHVSLFWYQQALGQGPEFLTYFQNEAQLDKSGLPSDRFFAERPEGSVSTLKIQRTQQEDSAVYLCASSPQQLNTEAFFGQGTRLTVV.

In its sample, this clone was seen a few times. The DNA for the CDR3 is TGTGCCAGCAGCGTACAGGGTACTATGAACACTGAAGCTTTCTTT. Protein: CASSVQGTMNTEAFF. This chain joins TRBV9 and TRBJ1-1, with D possibly TRBD1 on 5 matching bases. Germline CDR1 reads SGDLS; CDR2 reads YYNGEE. The length of the CDR3 is 15 residues. V was cut by 1 base and J by 0 bases, with 10 bases left in between.

The chain employs TRBV7-2 and TRBJ2-3; D is uncertain. Germline CDR1 SGHTA, CDR2 FQGNSA. The CDR3 has 11 residues. Trimming left V 1 base short and J 9 bases short, with 5 bases between. The CDR3 sequence: CASSLGGTQYF. The CDR3 DNA reads TGTGCCAGCAGCTTAGGCGGCACGCAGTATTTT.

The chain combines TRBV9 with TRBJ2-1, with D uncertain. The V end lost 4 bases, the J end lost 4 bases, and 21 bases lay between the germline ends. The CDR3 covers 17 residues. From germline, CDR1 is SGDLS and CDR2 YYNGEE. The DNA of the CDR3 is TGTGCCAGCAGCCCCTCACTTGGGCCAACCATTTACAATGAGCAGTTCTTC. Its translation is CASSPSLGPTIYNEQFF.

The rearrangement joins TRBV2 to TRBJ1-2; no clear D gene. V lost 3 bases to trimming and J lost 5 bases, with 16 bases between them. Germline CDR1 reads SNHLY; CDR2 reads FYNNEI. CDR3 size: 15 residues. The CDR3 sequence: CASSEFIVSYYGYTF. The CDR3 bases are TGTGCCAGCAGTGAGTTCATCGTCAGTTATTATGGCTACACCTTC.

The rearrangement links TRBV19 to TRBJ1-2; D remains ambiguous. Germline CDR1 is LNHDA and CDR2 is SQIVND (reference sequence). The V and J ends lost 10 bases and 8 bases respectively, with 20 bases between them. The CDR3 has 13 residues. The CDR3 region is CATAAADGYGYTF. In DNA form, the CDR3 reads TGTGCCACCGCTGCGGCGGATGGGTACGGCTACACCTTC.

The chain couples TRBV25-1 to TRBJ1-3, with 8 bases that match TRBD1. The germline V gene encodes CDR1 MGHDK and CDR2 SYGVNS. Trimming took 2 bases from V and 0 from J; bases not matched to a gene: 6. The length of the CDR3 is 17 residues. CDR3 DNA: TGTGCCAGCAGTGAACCAGGGACAGGCAGCTCTGGAAACACCATATATTTT. It translates to CASSEPGTGSSGNTIYF.

V usage is TRBV27 and J usage is TRBJ1-5; D might be TRBD1 (6 bases). V was cut by 5 bases and J by 7 bases, with 12 bases left in between. In germline, CDR1 is MNHEY, CDR2 SMNVEV (reference sequence). CDR3 length: 13 residues. As DNA, the CDR3 is TGTGCCAGCAGTCATAACAGGGCCCAGCCCCAGCATTTT. It encodes CASSHNRAQPQHF.

V usage is TRBV7-2 and J usage is TRBJ2-7; 7 nucleotides line up with TRBD2. Losses at the gene ends were 5 bases for V and 4 bases for J; bases not matched to a gene: 8. The CDR3 is made up of 14 amino acids. Germline CDR1 is SGHTA and CDR2 is FQGNSA. The CDR3, as DNA: TGTGCCAGCAGCCTAGGTGGGGAGGGATACGAGCAGTACTTC. It is translated as CASSLGGEGYEQYF.